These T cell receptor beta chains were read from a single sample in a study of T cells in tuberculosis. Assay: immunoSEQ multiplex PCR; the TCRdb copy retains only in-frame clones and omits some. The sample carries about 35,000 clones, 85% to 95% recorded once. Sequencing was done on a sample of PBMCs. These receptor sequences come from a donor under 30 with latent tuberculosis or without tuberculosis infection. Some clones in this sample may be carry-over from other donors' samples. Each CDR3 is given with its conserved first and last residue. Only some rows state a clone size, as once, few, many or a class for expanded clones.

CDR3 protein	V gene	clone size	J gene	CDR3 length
CASSDTGALAYEQYF	TRBV6-1	few	TRBJ2-7	15
CAWSGGQEMSYEQYF	TRBV30	NA	TRBJ2-7	15
CASSQSFHGDFNEQFF	TRBV4-1	NA	TRBJ2-1	16
CASMGQGNGYTF	TRBV5-1	NA	TRBJ1-2	12
CASSPYPSSYNEQFF	TRBV7-6	NA	TRBJ2-1	15
CASSLVSSGNQPQHF	TRBV28	NA	TRBJ1-5	15
CASSWREKTGELFF	TRBV19	NA	TRBJ2-2	14
CAWSPDRYANTGELFF	TRBV30	NA	TRBJ2-2	16
CASSLPGYNEQFF	TRBV5-1	NA	TRBJ2-1	13
CASSFATGYEQYF	TRBV7-6	NA	TRBJ2-7	13
CASKGEGPTGGYTF	TRBV2	NA	TRBJ1-2	14
CASSLGGQGYYEQYF	TRBV7-9	NA	TRBJ2-7	15
CASSQTGNEKLFF	TRBV4-2	NA	TRBJ1-4	13
CASTPGGSNYGYTF	TRBV28	NA	TRBJ1-2	14